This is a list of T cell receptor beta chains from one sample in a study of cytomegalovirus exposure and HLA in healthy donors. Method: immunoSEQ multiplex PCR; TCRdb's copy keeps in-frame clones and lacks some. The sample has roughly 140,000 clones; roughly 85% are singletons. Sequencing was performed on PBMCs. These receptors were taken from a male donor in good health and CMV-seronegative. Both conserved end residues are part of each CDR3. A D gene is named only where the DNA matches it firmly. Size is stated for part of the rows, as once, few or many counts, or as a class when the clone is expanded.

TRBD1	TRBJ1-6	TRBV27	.	CASKSTDRGNSPLHF	TGTGCCAGCAAATCTACGGACAGGGGCAATTCACCCCTCCACTTT
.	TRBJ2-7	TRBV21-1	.	CASRQGMKDEQYF	TGTGCCAGCAGGCAGGGGATGAAGGACGAGCAGTACTTC
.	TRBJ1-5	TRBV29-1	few	CSVGGGRGQPQHF	TGCAGCGTTGGGGGAGGGAGGGGTCAGCCCCAGCATTTT
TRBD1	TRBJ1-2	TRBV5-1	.	CASSLLSGGEYGYTF	TGCGCCAGCAGCTTGTTGTCAGGGGGCGAGTATGGCTACACCTTC
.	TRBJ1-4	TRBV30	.	CALGLRNEKLFF	TGTGCCCTGGGCCTTCGAAATGAAAAACTGTTTTTT
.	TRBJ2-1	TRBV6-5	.	CASSYTPNNEQFF	TGTGCCAGCAGTTACACCCCTAACAATGAGCAGTTCTTC
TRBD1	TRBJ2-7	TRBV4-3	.	CASSQDSADRGYEQYF	TGCGCCAGCAGCCAAGACTCCGCGGACAGGGGATACGAGCAGTACTTC
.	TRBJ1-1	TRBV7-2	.	CASRLNGGREVRNTEAFF	TGTGCCAGCAGACTTAACGGAGGGCGCGAGGTCAGGAACACTGAAGCTTTCTTT
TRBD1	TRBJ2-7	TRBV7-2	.	CASSKFPGQGREQYF	TGTGCCAGCAGCAAATTTCCGGGACAGGGGCGGGAGCAGTACTTC
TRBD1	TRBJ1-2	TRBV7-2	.	CASSFSQGVYGYTF	TGTGCCAGCAGCTTCTCACAGGGGGTCTATGGCTACACCTTC
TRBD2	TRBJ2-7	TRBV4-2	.	CASSQDGKAGDFSYEQYF	TGTGCCAGCAGCCAAGATGGGAAAGCGGGAGATTTCTCCTACGAGCAGTACTTC
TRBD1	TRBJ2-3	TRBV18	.	CASSPPGTGVPLGDTQYF	TGTGCCAGCTCACCTCCCGGGACAGGGGTCCCCTTGGGAGATACGCAGTATTTT
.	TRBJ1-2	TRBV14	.	CASSQGAVAGF	TGTGCCAGCAGCCAAGGTGCAGTCGCGGGTTTC
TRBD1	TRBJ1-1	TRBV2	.	CASSGQGGNTEAFF	TGTGCCAGCAGTGGACAGGGAGGGAACACTGAAGCTTTCTTT
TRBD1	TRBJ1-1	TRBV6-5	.	CASSLSLTGGTEAFF	TGTGCCAGCAGTCTATCACTTACAGGGGGGACTGAAGCTTTCTTT
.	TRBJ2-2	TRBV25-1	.	CASSERNTGELFF	TGTGCCAGCAGTGAACGGAACACCGGGGAGCTGTTTTTT
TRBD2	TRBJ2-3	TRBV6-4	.	CASSESPSGGGTDTQYF	TGTGCCAGCAGTGAATCCCCTAGCGGGGGGGGCACAGATACGCAGTATTTT
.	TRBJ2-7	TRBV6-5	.	CASSPRGYEQYF	TGTGCCAGCAGCCCAAGGGGCTACGAGCAGTACTTC
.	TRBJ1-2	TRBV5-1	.	CASSPWGGDGYTF	TGCGCCAGCAGCCCATGGGGAGGAGATGGCTACACCTTC
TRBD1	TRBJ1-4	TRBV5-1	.	CASSFGTGNEKLFF	TGCGCCAGCAGCTTTGGGACAGGGAATGAAAAACTGTTTTTT
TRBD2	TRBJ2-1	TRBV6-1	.	CASSDGTSRHEQFF	TGTGCCAGCAGTGACGGGACTAGCCGCCATGAGCAGTTCTTC
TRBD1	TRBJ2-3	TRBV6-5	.	CASSSGTGGADTQYF	TGTGCCAGCAGTTCAGGGACAGGGGGCGCGGATACGCAGTATTTT
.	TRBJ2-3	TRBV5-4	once	CASSPREGLTDTQYF	TGTGCCAGCAGCCCCAGAGAGGGACTCACAGATACGCAGTATTTT
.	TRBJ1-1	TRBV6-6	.	CASSNSPGAEAFF	TGTGCCAGCAGTAACTCCCCGGGGGCTGAAGCTTTCTTT
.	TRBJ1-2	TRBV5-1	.	CASSLGTSGYTF	TGCGCCAGCAGCTTGGGGACTTCTGGCTACACCTTC
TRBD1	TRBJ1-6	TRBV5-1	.	CASSSGTGGYSPLHF	TGCGCCAGCAGCTCTGGGACAGGGGGTTATTCACCCCTCCACTTT